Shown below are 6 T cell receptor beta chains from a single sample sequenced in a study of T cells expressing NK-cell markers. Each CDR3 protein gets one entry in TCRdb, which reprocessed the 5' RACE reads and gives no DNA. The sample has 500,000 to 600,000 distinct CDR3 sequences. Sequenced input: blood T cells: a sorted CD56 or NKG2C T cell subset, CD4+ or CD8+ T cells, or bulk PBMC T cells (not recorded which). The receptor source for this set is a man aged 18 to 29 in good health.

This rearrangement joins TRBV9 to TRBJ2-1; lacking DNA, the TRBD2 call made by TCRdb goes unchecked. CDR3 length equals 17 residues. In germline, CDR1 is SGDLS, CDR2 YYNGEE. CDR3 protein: CASSVGGSGYAYNEQFF.

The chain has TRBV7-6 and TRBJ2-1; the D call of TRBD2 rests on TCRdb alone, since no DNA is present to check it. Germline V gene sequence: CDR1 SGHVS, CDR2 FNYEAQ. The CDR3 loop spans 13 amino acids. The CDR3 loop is CASKGQVNNEQFF. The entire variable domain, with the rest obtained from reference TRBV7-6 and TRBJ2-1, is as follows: GAGVSQSPRYKVTKRGQDVALRCDPISGHVSLYWYRQALGQGPEFLTYFNYEAQQDKSGLPNDRFSAERPEGSISTLTIQRTEQRDSAMYRCASKGQVNNEQFFGPGTRLTVL.

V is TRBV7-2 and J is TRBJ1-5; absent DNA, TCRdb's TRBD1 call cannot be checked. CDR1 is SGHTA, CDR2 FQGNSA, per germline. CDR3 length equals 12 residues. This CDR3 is CASGGRYGPQHF.

The CDR3: CASRAQVEAGVTQYF. V usage is TRBV7-9 and J usage is TRBJ2-5; absent DNA, TCRdb's TRBD2 call cannot be checked. This CDR3 has 15 residues. Germline loops: CDR1 SEHNR, CDR2 FQNEAQ (reference sequence).

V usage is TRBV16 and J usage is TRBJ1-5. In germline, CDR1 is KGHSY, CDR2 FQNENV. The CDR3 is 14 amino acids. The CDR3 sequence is CASSQGQRHQPQHF.

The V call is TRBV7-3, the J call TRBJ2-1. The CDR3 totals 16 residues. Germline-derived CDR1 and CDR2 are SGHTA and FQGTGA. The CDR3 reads CASSIRERSSYNEQFF.